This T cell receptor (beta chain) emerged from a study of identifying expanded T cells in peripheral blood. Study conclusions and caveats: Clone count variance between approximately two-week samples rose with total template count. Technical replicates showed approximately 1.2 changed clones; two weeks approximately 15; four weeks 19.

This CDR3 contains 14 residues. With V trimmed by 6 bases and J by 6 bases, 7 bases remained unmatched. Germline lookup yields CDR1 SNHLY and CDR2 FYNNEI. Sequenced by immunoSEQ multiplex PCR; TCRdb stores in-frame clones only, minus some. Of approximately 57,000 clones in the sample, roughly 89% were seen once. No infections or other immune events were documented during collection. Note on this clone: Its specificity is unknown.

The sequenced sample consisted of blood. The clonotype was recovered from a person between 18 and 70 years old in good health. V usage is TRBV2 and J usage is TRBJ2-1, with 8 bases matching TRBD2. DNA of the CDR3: TGTGCCAGCAGATGGGGTAGCGGGGTCAATGAGCAGTTCTTC. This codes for CASRWGSGVNEQFF.